The clone carrying this T cell receptor beta chain was observed at least ten times. The antigen remains unidentified. TCRdb reanalysed the 5' RACE reads using MiXCR and keeps one entry per CDR3 protein. Of roughly 440,000 distinct CDR3 sequences listed, about a sixth are singletons. The sample is drawn from a study of CD8 T cells in ankylosing spondylitis. General study findings and limits: A TCR beta motif made of 7 to 9 highly homologous variants seemed typical of ankylosing spondylitis blood. Disease-linked clones displayed a CD8+ phenotype and appeared relatively rarely in peripheral blood.

Trimming pared 7 bases from V and 1 base from J, leaving 12 bases between. The CDR3 is made up of 14 amino acids. CDR1 and CDR2 from the germline V gene are SGHRS and YFSETQ. The chain has TRBV5-1 and TRBJ2-1; weak D call: TRBD2 (6 bases). The sample comprised blood, either unsorted or a sorted T cell fraction (not recorded which). The receptor comes from a male donor with ankylosing spondylitis. This CDR3 is CASGDGGSYNEQFF. The CDR3 coding sequence is TGCGCCAGCGGGGATGGGGGGTCCTACAATGAGCAGTTCTTC.